A single sample is the source of the 8 T cell receptor beta chains below, sequenced in a study of blood T cells in healthy people across ages. The second PCR ran about 6 to 12 cycles with a sample-barcoded 5' primer and J-beta primers. Via MiXCR, TCRdb re-called the 5' RACE reads, giving one row per CDR3 protein. The data contain about 970,000 distinct CDR3 sequences, roughly 51% of them singletons. Input material: blood. All receptors derive from a woman aged 55-75 years in good health.

This rearrangement joins TRBV7-9 to TRBJ2-7, with D possibly being TRBD2 (6 bases). V was cut by 5 bases and J by 3 bases, with 8 bases left in between. The CDR3 totals 12 residues. Germline assignment: CDR1 SEHNR and CDR2 FQNEAQ (reference sequence). CDR3 region: CASSGGNYEQYF. In nucleotides, the CDR3 is TGTGCCAGCAGCGGGGGGAACTACGAGCAGTACTTC. Drawing the rest from reference TRBV7-9 and TRBJ2-7, the complete variable domain is DTGVSQNPRHKITKRGQNVTFRCDPISEHNRLYWYRQTLGQGPEFLTYFQNEAQLEKSRLLSDRFSAERPKGSFSTLEIQRTEQGDSAMYLCASSGGNYEQYFGPGTRLTVT.

The rearrangement links TRBV7-8 to TRBJ2-5; D gene ambiguous. Germline V lookup: CDR1 SGHVS, CDR2 FQNEAQ. The germline V and J ends were trimmed by 1 base and 13 bases, with 22 bases remaining between them. The CDR3 loop spans 15 amino acids. The CDR3 here is CASSLVRSGGYELYF. The CDR3 DNA reads TGTGCCAGCAGCTTAGTACGGTCTGGCGGCTACGAGCTGTACTTC.

V and J are TRBV11-2 and TRBJ2-4; D uncertain. The V end was cut by 3 bases, the J end by 13 bases, with 10 bases between. This CDR3 region has 11 residues. The germline gives CDR1 SGHAT, CDR2 FQNNGV. CDR3 nucleotides: TGTGCCAGCAGCTTTCATTTGGAGCAGTACTTC. Translation: CASSFHLEQYF.

This clonotype was detected a few times. This chain uses TRBV5-1 with TRBJ2-3; 11 bases fit TRBD2. V lost 4 bases and J lost 2; bases outside the gene matches: 6. The CDR3 consists of 16 residues. Germline CDR1 is SGHRS and CDR2 is YFSETQ. The CDR3 protein is CASSRGLADSTDTQYF. The CDR3 coding sequence is TGCGCCAGCAGCAGGGGACTAGCGGACTCCACAGATACGCAGTATTTT.

The V gene is TRBV10-3, the J gene TRBJ1-1; D unclear. This CDR3 has 13 residues. Per germline, CDR1 ENHRY and CDR2 SYGVKD. V dropped 1 base and J dropped 3 bases, with 6 bases sitting between them. The CDR3 here is CAISEYVYTEAFF. The CDR3 nucleotides are TGTGCCATCAGTGAGTACGTGTACACTGAAGCTTTCTTT.

This chain uses TRBV6-5 with TRBJ1-1, with D perhaps TRBD1 (5 bases). Germline lookup yields CDR1 MNHEY and CDR2 SVGAGI. V lost 7 bases, J lost 4 bases, and 16 bases lay in between. This CDR3 is 14 amino acids long. The CDR3 DNA is TGTGCCAGCAACCGAAAATGGGACTTCACTGAAGCTTTCTTT. Translation gives CASNRKWDFTEAFF.

The chain has TRBV12-3 or TRBV12-4 and TRBJ2-2; 9 positions agree with TRBD2. The CDR3 length is 14 residues. V trimming: 7 bases; J trimming: 8 bases; junction bases outside the gene matches: 8. In DNA, the CDR3 is TGTGCCAGCACCTATAGCGGGAGCGGTGGGGAGCTGTTTTTT. Residues: CASTYSGSGGELFF.

This clonotype was detected only a few times. This chain uses TRBV3-1 with TRBJ2-1; TRBD1 aligns across 9 bases. V trimming: 2 bases; J trimming: 7 bases; junction bases outside the gene matches: 3. Germline CDR1 reads LGHDT; CDR2 reads YNNKEL (reference sequence). There are 14 residues in the CDR3. The CDR3: CASSQRTGVNEQFF. The CDR3 DNA is TGTGCCAGCAGCCAAAGGACAGGGGTTAATGAGCAGTTCTTC.